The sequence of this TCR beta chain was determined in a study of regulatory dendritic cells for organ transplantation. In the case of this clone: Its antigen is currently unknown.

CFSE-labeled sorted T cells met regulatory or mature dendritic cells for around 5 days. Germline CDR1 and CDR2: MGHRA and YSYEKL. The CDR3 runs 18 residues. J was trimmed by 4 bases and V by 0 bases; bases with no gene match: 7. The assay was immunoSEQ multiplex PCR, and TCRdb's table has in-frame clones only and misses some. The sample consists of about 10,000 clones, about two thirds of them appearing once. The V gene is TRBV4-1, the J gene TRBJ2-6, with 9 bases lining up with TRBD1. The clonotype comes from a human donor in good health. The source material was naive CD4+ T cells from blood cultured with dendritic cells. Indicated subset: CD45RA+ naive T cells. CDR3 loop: CASSQDHWDRAGANVLTF. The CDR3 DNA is TGCGCCAGCAGCCAAGATCACTGGGACAGGGCCGGGGCCAACGTCCTGACTTTC.